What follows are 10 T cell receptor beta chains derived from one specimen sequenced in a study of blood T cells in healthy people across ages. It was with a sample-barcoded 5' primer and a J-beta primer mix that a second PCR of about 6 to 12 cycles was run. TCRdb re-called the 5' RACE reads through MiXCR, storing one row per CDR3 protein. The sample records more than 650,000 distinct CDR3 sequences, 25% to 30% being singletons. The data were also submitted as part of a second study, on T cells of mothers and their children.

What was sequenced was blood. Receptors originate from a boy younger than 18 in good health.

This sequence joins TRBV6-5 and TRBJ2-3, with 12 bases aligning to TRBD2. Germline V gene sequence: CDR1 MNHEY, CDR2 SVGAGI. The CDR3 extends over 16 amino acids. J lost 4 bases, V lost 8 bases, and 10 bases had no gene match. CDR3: CASGTKLAGGPDTQYF. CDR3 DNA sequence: TGTGCCAGCGGTACCAAACTAGCGGGGGGCCCAGATACGCAGTATTTT.

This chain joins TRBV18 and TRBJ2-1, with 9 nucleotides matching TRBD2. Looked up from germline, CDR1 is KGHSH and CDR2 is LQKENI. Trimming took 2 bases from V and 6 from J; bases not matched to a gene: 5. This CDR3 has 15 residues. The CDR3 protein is CASSPVAGVSNEQFF. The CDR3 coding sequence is TGTGCCAGCTCACCAGTAGCGGGGGTCTCCAATGAGCAGTTCTTC.

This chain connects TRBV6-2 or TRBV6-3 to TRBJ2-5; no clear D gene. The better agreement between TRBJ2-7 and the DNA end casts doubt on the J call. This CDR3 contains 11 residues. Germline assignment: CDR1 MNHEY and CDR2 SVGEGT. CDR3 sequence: CASWSPYEQYF. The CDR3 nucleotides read TGTGCCAGCTGGAGCCCCTACGAGCAGTACTTC.

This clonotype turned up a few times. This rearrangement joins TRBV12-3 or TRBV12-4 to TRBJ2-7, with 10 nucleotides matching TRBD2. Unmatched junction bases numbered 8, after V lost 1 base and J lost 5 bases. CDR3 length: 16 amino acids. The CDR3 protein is CASSLGLAGASHEQYF. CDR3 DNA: TGTGCCAGCAGTTTAGGGCTAGCGGGGGCATCCCACGAGCAGTACTTC.

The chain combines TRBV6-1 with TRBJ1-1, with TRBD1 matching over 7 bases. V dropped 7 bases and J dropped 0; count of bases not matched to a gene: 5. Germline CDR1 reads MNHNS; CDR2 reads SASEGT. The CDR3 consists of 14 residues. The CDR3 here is CASKGQPMNTEAFF. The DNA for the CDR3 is TGTGCCAGCAAGGGACAGCCTATGAACACTGAAGCTTTCTTT.

This CDR3 reads CASSLDRISAYNEQFF. The CDR3, as DNA: TGCGCCAGCAGCTTAGACAGAATCTCAGCCTACAATGAGCAGTTCTTC. The chain combines TRBV5-1 with TRBJ2-1, with D possibly matching TRBD1 (5 bases). CDR3 length equals 16 residues. With 2 bases removed from V and 2 bases from J, the gap between germline ends came to 14 bases. Germline V gives CDR1 SGHRS, CDR2 YFSETQ.

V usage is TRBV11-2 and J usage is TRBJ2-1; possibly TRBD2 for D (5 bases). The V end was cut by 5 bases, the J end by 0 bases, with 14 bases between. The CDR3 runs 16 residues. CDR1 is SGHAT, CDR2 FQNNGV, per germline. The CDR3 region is CASSLLPGNSYNEQFF. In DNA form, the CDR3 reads TGTGCCAGCAGCCTCCTCCCGGGGAACTCCTACAATGAGCAGTTCTTC. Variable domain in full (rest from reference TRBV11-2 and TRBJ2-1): EAGVAQSPRYKIIEKRQSVAFWCNPISGHATLYWYQQILGQGPKLLIQFQNNGVVDDSQLPKDRFSAERLKGVDSTLKIQPAKLEDSAVYLCASSLLPGNSYNEQFFGPGTRLTVL.

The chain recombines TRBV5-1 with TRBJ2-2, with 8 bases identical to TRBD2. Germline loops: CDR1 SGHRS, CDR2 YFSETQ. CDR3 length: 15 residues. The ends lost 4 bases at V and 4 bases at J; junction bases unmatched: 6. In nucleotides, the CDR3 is TGCGCCAGCAGCATCGGACTAGCTCCCACCGGGGAGCTGTTTTTT. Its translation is CASSIGLAPTGELFF.

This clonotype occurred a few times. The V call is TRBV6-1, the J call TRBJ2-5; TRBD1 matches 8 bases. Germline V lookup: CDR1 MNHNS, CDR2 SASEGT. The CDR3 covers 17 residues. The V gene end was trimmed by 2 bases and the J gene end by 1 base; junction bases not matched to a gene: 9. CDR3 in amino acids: CASSEMASDRAQETQYF. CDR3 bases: TGTGCCAGCAGTGAAATGGCTTCGGACAGGGCCCAAGAGACCCAGTACTTC.

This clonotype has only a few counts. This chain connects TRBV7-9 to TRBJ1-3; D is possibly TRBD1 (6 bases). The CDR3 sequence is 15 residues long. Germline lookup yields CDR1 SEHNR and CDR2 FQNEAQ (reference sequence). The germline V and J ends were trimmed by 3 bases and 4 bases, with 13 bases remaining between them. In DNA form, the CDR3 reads TGTGCCAGCAGCTTCCGGGGGGCGCAGGGAAACACCATATATTTT. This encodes CASSFRGAQGNTIYF.